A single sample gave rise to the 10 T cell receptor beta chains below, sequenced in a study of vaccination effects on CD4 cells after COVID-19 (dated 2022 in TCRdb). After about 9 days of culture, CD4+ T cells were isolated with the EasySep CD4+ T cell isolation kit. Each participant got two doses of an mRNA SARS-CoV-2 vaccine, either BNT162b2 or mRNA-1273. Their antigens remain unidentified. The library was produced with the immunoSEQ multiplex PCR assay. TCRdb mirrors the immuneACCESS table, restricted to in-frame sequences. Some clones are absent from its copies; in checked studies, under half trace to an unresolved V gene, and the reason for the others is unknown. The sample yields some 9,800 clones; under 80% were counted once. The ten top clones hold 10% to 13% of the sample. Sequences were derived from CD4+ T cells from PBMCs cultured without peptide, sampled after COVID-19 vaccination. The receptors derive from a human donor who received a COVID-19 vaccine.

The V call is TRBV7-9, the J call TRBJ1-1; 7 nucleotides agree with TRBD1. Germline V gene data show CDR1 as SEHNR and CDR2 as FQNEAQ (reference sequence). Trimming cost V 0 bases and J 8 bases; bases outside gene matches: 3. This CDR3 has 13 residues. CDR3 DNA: TGTGCCAGCAGCTTAGCGGGGACAGAAGAAGCTTTCTTT. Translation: CASSLAGTEEAFF.

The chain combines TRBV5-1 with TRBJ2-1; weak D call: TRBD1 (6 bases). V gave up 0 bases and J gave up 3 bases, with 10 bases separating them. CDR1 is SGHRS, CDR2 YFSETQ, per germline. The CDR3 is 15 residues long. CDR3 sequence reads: CASSLGGGSYNEQFF. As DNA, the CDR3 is TGCGCCAGCAGCTTGGGAGGGGGAAGCTACAATGAGCAGTTCTTC. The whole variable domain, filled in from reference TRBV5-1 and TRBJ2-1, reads KAGVTQTPRYLIKTRGQQVTLSCSPISGHRSVSWYQQTPGQGLQFLFEYFSETQRNKGNFPGRFSGRQFSNSRSEMNVSTLELGDSALYLCASSLGGGSYNEQFFGPGTRLTVL.

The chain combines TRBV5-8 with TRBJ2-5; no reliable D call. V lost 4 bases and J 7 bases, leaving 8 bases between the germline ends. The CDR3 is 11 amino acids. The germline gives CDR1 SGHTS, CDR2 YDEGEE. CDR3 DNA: TGTGCCAGCAGCCTGGGTTTGACCCAGTACTTC. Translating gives CASSLGLTQYF.

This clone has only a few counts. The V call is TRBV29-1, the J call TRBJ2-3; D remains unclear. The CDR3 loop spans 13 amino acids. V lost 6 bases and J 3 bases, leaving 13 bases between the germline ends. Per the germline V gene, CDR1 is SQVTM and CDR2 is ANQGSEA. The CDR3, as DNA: TGCAGCGTGGATAGGGCTCCGACAGATACGCAGTATTTT. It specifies CSVDRAPTDTQYF.

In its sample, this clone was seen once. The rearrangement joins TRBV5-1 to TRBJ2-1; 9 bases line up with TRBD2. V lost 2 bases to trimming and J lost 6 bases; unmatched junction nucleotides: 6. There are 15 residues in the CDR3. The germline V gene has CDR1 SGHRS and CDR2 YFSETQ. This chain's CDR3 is CASSFASGAINEQFF. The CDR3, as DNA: TGCGCCAGCAGCTTTGCTAGCGGGGCCATCAATGAGCAGTTCTTC. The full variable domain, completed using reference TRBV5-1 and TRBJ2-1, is KAGVTQTPRYLIKTRGQQVTLSCSPISGHRSVSWYQQTPGQGLQFLFEYFSETQRNKGNFPGRFSGRQFSNSRSEMNVSTLELGDSALYLCASSFASGAINEQFFGPGTRLTVL.

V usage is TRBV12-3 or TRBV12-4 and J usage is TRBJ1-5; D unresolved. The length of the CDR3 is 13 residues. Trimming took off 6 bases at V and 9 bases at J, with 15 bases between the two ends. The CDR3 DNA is TGTGCCAGCAGCCGTCAGGAAGAAGCGCCCCAGCATTTT. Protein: CASSRQEEAPQHF.

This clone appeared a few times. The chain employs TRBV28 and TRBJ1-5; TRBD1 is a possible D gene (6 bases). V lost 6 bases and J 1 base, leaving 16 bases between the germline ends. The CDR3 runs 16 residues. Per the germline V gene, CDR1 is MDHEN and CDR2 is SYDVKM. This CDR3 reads CASSRLYRVSNQPQHF. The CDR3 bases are TGTGCCAGCAGCCGACTCTACAGGGTAAGCAATCAGCCCCAGCATTTT.

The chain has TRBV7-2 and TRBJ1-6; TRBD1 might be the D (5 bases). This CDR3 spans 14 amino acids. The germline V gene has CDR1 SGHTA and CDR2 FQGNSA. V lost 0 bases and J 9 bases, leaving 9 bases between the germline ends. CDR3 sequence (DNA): TGTGCCAGCAGCTTAGCGCTCACAGGTTCACCCCTCCACTTT. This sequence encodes CASSLALTGSPLHF.

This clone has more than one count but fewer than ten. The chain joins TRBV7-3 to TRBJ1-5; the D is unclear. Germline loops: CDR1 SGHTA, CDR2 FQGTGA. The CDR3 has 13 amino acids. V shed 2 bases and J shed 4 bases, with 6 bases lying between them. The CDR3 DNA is TGTGCCAGCAGCTTAGGAGTGAATCAGCCCCAGCATTTT. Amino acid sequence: CASSLGVNQPQHF.

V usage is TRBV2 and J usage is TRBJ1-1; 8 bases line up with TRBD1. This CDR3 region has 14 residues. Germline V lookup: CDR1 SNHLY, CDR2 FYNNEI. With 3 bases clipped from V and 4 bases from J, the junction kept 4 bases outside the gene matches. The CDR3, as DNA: TGTGCCAGCAGTGATAGGACAGGGTTCACTGAAGCTTTCTTT. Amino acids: CASSDRTGFTEAFF.